Listed here are 18 T cell receptor beta chains from one sample, sequenced in a study of blood T cell repertoires in COVID-19. Data came from immunoSEQ multiplex PCR; TCRdb stores just in-frame clones and leaves some out. Among some 140,000 clones listed, about 76% were seen once. The sequenced sample consisted of peripheral blood. The receptors stem from an elderly man with acute or convalescent COVID-19.

The chain links TRBV6-5 to TRBJ2-1; 8 nucleotides agree with TRBD2. The CDR3 length is 14 residues. CDR1 and CDR2 (germline): MNHEY, SVGAGI. The J segment lost 8 bases and the V segment lost 5 bases, leaving 8 bases of the junction unmatched. CDR3 loop: CASSKGLVVDEQFF. DNA for the CDR3: TGTGCCAGCAGTAAGGGACTAGTAGTCGATGAGCAGTTCTTC.

This chain joins TRBV3-1 (or the pseudogene TRBV3-2) and TRBJ2-3; D might be TRBD2 (5 bases). The germline V gene encodes CDR1 LGHDT and CDR2 YNNKEL (reference sequence). V was trimmed by 2 bases and J by 10 bases, leaving 13 bases between them. The CDR3 is 13 amino acids. CDR3 residues: CASSQSARVPQYF. As DNA, the CDR3 is TGTGCCAGCAGCCAATCGGCGCGGGTTCCGCAGTATTTT.

The genes are TRBV18 and TRBJ1-2, with unresolved D. From germline, CDR1 is KGHSH and CDR2 LQKENI. The CDR3 runs 14 residues. Trimming pared 0 bases from V and 0 bases from J, leaving 5 bases between. CDR3 region: CASSPPQTNYGYTF. CDR3 nucleotide sequence: TGTGCCAGCTCACCACCCCAGACTAACTATGGCTACACCTTC.

V usage is TRBV10-3 and J usage is TRBJ2-7; possible D gene TRBD1, 5 bases. V lost 0 bases, J lost 3 bases, and 9 bases lay in between. CDR3 length equals 14 residues. Germline V CDR1 and CDR2: ENHRY, SYGVKD. As DNA, the CDR3 is TGTGCCATCAGTGAGTCTGGGGCGGACTACGAGCAGTACTTC. Its protein is CAISESGADYEQYF.

The chain combines TRBV7-9 with TRBJ1-1; D not resolved. The CDR3 has 13 amino acids. The ends were cut back, 4 bases at V and 8 bases at J, with 14 bases in the middle. The germline V gene encodes CDR1 SEHNR and CDR2 FQNEAQ (reference sequence). CDR3 coding DNA: TGTGCCAGCAGCTCCCCGCCGGACTTCGAAGCTTTCTTT. Its protein is CASSSPPDFEAFF. Supplemented by reference TRBV7-9 and TRBJ1-1, the full variable domain reads DTGVSQNPRHKITKRGQNVTFRCDPISEHNRLYWYRQTLGQGPEFLTYFQNEAQLEKSRLLSDRFSAERPKGSFSTLEIQRTEQGDSAMYLCASSSPPDFEAFFGQGTRLTVV.

The CDR3 region has the DNA TGTGCCAGCAGCTCTCGAGGCAGCTCGAACACTGAAGCTTTCTTT. Translation: CASSSRGSSNTEAFF. J is TRBJ1-1 and V is TRBV5-8; D is unclear. Germline CDR1 is SGHTS and CDR2 is YDEGEE. The CDR3 length is 15 residues. The V and J ends lost 3 bases and 1 base respectively, with 13 bases between them.

The table lists this clone with many counts. The genes are TRBV4-2 and TRBJ2-7; TRBD1 aligns across 7 bases. The CDR3 covers 15 residues. V shed 5 bases, J shed 0 bases, and the junction held 7 bases outside the gene matches. Germline loops: CDR1 LGHNA, CDR2 YNFKEQ. The CDR3 here is CASSSNWDSSYEQYF. The CDR3 bases are TGTGCCAGCAGCTCTAACTGGGACAGCTCCTACGAGCAGTACTTC.

J is TRBJ2-1 and V is TRBV10-1, with D possibly being TRBD1 (5 bases). The CDR3 extends over 16 amino acids. Germline V CDR1 and CDR2: WNHNN, SYGVQD (reference sequence). V was cut by 3 bases and J by 4 bases, with 16 bases left in between. This chain's CDR3 is CASSDNPGLAYNEQFF. Written as DNA, the CDR3 is TGCGCCAGCAGTGACAACCCAGGGTTGGCTTACAATGAGCAGTTCTTC.

The rearrangement links TRBV7-2 to TRBJ2-1; D is possibly TRBD2 (5 bases). CDR3 length: 13 residues. Trimming shortened V by 2 bases and J by 15 bases, and 17 bases separated the two germline ends. Germline assignment: CDR1 SGHTA and CDR2 FQGNSA. The CDR3 loop reads CASSLPGVARWFF. CDR3 in DNA: TGTGCCAGCAGCTTACCCGGGGTAGCGAGATGGTTCTTC.

This clone was recorded only once. The chain is built from TRBV3-1 (or the pseudogene TRBV3-2) and TRBJ2-3, with D unresolved. CDR1 and CDR2 (germline): LGHDT, YNNKEL (reference sequence). The V end was cut by 0 bases, the J end by 2 bases, with 15 bases between. The CDR3 spans 17 residues. The CDR3 nucleotides read TGTGCCAGCAGCCAAGATCAGACTGGTACCAACACAGATACGCAGTATTTT. Its translation: CASSQDQTGTNTDTQYF.

DNA for the CDR3: TGTGCCAGCAGCCCCAGCGTGAGAAACGAGCAGTACTTC. Translating gives CASSPSVRNEQYF. The V call is TRBV7-2, the J call TRBJ2-7; D unclear. The CDR3 is 13 residues long. CDR1 SGHTA and CDR2 FQGNSA come from the germline V gene. Trimming stripped 5 bases from V and 5 bases from J, with 13 bases between.

The CDR3 bases are TGTGCCAGCAGCTTAGGGGGTACGGGGACCTACAATGAGCAGTTCTTC. Its protein product is CASSLGGTGTYNEQFF. The chain combines TRBV7-2 with TRBJ2-1, with a tentative D call TRBD2 (5 bases). Trimming stripped 1 base from V and 2 bases from J, with 12 bases between. Germline CDR1 reads SGHTA; CDR2 reads FQGNSA. The CDR3 contains 16 residues. The complete variable domain, with remaining parts taken from reference TRBV7-2 and TRBJ2-1, reads GAGVSQSPSNKVTEKGKDVELRCDPISGHTALYWYRQSLGQGLEFLIYFQGNSAPDKSGLPSDRFSAERTGGSVSTLTIQRTQQEDSAVYLCASSLGGTGTYNEQFFGPGTRLTVL.

This clone was counted between two and nine times. The chain couples TRBV6-5 to TRBJ1-2, with 9 positions matching TRBD1. CDR1 and CDR2 from the germline V gene are MNHEY and SVGAGI. The CDR3 runs to 14 residues. V lost 6 bases to trimming and J lost 5 bases; unmatched junction nucleotides: 7. CDR3 sequence reads: CASRNTGGLYGYTF. The DNA for the CDR3 is TGTGCCAGCAGAAATACAGGGGGCCTATATGGCTACACCTTC.

The chain combines TRBV29-1 with TRBJ1-3; D gene ambiguous. This CDR3 spans 12 amino acids. Trimming removed 6 bases from V and 4 bases from J, with 10 bases in between. Per the germline V gene, CDR1 is SQVTM and CDR2 is ANQGSEA. CDR3 sequence: CSVSGLGNTIYF. For the CDR3, the DNA is TGCAGCGTGTCCGGACTAGGAAACACCATATATTTT. Full variable domain (outside the CDR3, taken from reference TRBV29-1 and TRBJ1-3): SAVISQKPSRDICQRGTSLTIQCQVDSQVTMMFWYRQQPGQSLTLIATANQGSEATYESGFVIDKFPISRPNLTFSTLTVSNMSPEDSSIYLCSVSGLGNTIYFGEGSWLTVV.

This chain connects TRBV19 to TRBJ1-2; D remains ambiguous. Germline CDR1 reads LNHDA; CDR2 reads SQIVND (reference sequence). Trimming left V 4 bases short and J 0 bases short, with 6 bases between. The CDR3 spans 13 residues. This CDR3 is CASSTRSNYGYTF. CDR3 sequence (DNA): TGTGCCAGTAGTACTCGGTCTAACTATGGCTACACCTTC.

This sequence joins TRBV4-3 and TRBJ2-1; 8 bases are shared with TRBD2. J was trimmed by 4 bases and V by 4 bases; bases with no gene match: 9. The CDR3 loop spans 16 amino acids. Germline CDR1 and CDR2: LGHNA and YSLEER. CDR3 nucleotides: TGCGCCAGCAGCCCCAGCGGGCCTAGCGGGTACAATGAGCAGTTCTTC. This encodes CASSPSGPSGYNEQFF.

The rearrangement links TRBV10-3 to TRBJ1-2; TRBD1 matches 7 bases. Germline trimming cut 4 bases from V and 6 bases from J; bases unmatched to any gene: 5. CDR3 size: 13 residues. Germline V gives CDR1 ENHRY, CDR2 SYGVKD. This CDR3 is CAISGDRADGYTF. DNA of the CDR3: TGTGCCATCAGTGGAGACAGGGCTGATGGCTACACCTTC.

Only a few counts were recorded for this clone. This CDR3 reads CASSFQAVAGREQFF. The DNA for the CDR3 is TGTGCCAGCAGTTTCCAGGCGGTAGCGGGGCGGGAGCAGTTCTTC. J is TRBJ2-1 and V is TRBV6-5, with 8 bases identical to TRBD2. Germline CDR1 MNHEY, CDR2 SVGAGI. Trimming at V came to 4 bases and at J to 10 bases, leaving 12 bases not matched to a gene. There are 15 residues in the CDR3.